A single sample gave rise to the 19 T cell receptor beta chains below, sequenced in a study of T cells expressing NK-cell markers (dated by TCRdb to about 2020). The library was produced with 5' RACE. The data were produced on an Illumina HiSeq 2000. With the reads reprocessed by TCRdb, a single entry stands for each CDR3 protein sequence and no DNA is reported. This specimen's table enumerates about 540,000 distinct CDR3 sequences. The ten biggest clones cover 3.5% to 4.5% of the sample. Sequencing was performed on blood T cells: a sorted CD56 or NKG2C T cell subset, CD4+ or CD8+ T cells, or bulk PBMC T cells (not recorded which). Receptors originate from a man between 18 and 35 years old in good health. Donor details come from another sample of the same person, matched by shared clones.

V gene TRBV18 combines with J gene TRBJ2-1; TCRdb returns TRBD1, unconfirmable since there is no DNA. CDR3 length: 15 amino acids. The germline CDR1 and CDR2 sequences are KGHSH and LQKENI. This CDR3 reads CASSPFRGTGNEQFF.

This chain uses TRBV6-5 with TRBJ2-7. The CDR3 is 14 amino acids. CDR1 and CDR2 (germline): MNHEY, SVGAGI. The CDR3 spells CASSYSAVRYEQYF.

This chain joins TRBV12-5 and TRBJ2-7; TCRdb indicates TRBD2, and absent DNA this call remains unverified. Looked up from germline, CDR1 is LGHNT and CDR2 is FRNRAP. This CDR3 comprises 12 residues. Here the CDR3 reads CIRGRLAYEQYF.

The V gene is TRBV28, the J gene TRBJ2-7; the TCRdb D gene call, TRBD2, has no DNA to confirm it. The germline V gene has CDR1 MDHEN and CDR2 SYDVKM. The CDR3 has 14 residues. The CDR3 sequence is CASRPVAGSGKQYF.

The chain recombines TRBV7-9 with TRBJ2-7; TCRdb gives TRBD1 as the D gene, but with no DNA this cannot be confirmed. The CDR3 totals 16 residues. Looked up from germline, CDR1 is SEHNR and CDR2 is FQNEAQ (reference sequence). The CDR3 sequence: CASSLAGRGLLLEQYF. The full variable domain, rest sourced from reference TRBV7-9 and TRBJ2-7, is DTGVSQNPRHKITKRGQNVTFRCDPISEHNRLYWYRQTLGQGPEFLTYFQNEAQLEKSRLLSDRFSAERPKGSFSTLEIQRTEQGDSAMYLCASSLAGRGLLLEQYFGPGTRLTVT.

The V call is TRBV7-2, the J call TRBJ1-2; TCRdb reports TRBD1, a call that lacks DNA to check it against. This CDR3 spans 15 amino acids. Per germline, CDR1 SGHTA and CDR2 FQGNSA. CDR3 sequence: CASRRRDRGHYGYTF.

The chain combines TRBV9 with TRBJ2-2; TCRdb's D gene call, TRBD2, goes unchecked for lack of DNA. The CDR3 runs 15 residues. Looked up from germline, CDR1 is SGDLS and CDR2 is YYNGEE. The CDR3 sequence is CASSVAPSGNGELFF. Full variable domain (missing parts from reference TRBV9 and TRBJ2-2): DSGVTQTPKHLITATGQRVTLRCSPRSGDLSVYWYQQSLDQGLQFLIQYYNGEERAKGNILERFSAQQFPDLHSELNLSSLELGDSALYFCASSVAPSGNGELFFGEGSRLTVL.

The V and J genes are TRBV6-2 or TRBV6-3 and TRBJ2-1; TCRdb gives TRBD1 as the D gene, but with no DNA this cannot be confirmed. CDR1 and CDR2 (germline): MNHEY, SVGEGT. The CDR3 spans 14 residues. The CDR3 loop reads CASSGRGRNNEQFF.

This chain connects TRBV12-3 or TRBV12-4 to TRBJ2-5; TCRdb outputs TRBD1, but without DNA this stays unchecked. The CDR3 has 18 amino acids. The CDR3 region is CASSSPPGTGDGRETQYF.

The gene calls are TRBV21-1 and TRBJ2-7; the TCRdb call, TRBD2, lacks DNA for checking. TRBV21-1 is a listed pseudogene. The CDR3 sequence is 18 residues long. The CDR3 sequence is CASSNLAGGGPFPYEQYF.

The chain joins TRBV10-3 to TRBJ2-1; TCRdb gives TRBD2 as the D gene, but with no DNA this cannot be confirmed. The CDR3 has 13 residues. Germline V gene lookup returns CDR1 ENHRY and CDR2 SYGVKD. The CDR3 sequence: CAIRGLAAPGQFF.

V usage is TRBV4-3 and J usage is TRBJ2-7; TCRdb's D call of TRBD1 is untestable without DNA. The CDR3 spans 18 residues. The germline V gene has CDR1 LGHNA and CDR2 YSLEER. Here the CDR3 reads CASSQDGLERDRVYEQYF.

The rearrangement uses TRBV11-2 and TRBJ2-5; without DNA, the TCRdb call of TRBD1 cannot be checked. The CDR3 consists of 18 residues. The V gene's germline CDR1 is SGHAT and CDR2 FQNNGV. CDR3 residues: CASSAATGTGFFGETQYF.

The chain recombines TRBV5-1 with TRBJ2-7; as DNA is missing, the TRBD1 call by TCRdb cannot be tested. CDR1 SGHRS and CDR2 YFSETQ come from the germline V gene. This CDR3 is built from 16 residues. CDR3 in amino acids: CASSLEGTGAPPGQYF.

The chain links TRBV11-1 to TRBJ1-1; TCRdb indicates TRBD1, and absent DNA this call remains unverified. The germline gives CDR1 SGHAT, CDR2 FQDESV (reference sequence). This CDR3 has 17 residues. CDR3 residues: CASTQLPRIQGHTEAFF.

This rearrangement joins TRBV11-2 to TRBJ2-7; TCRdb outputs TRBD2, but without DNA this stays unchecked. There are 16 residues in the CDR3. Germline V CDR1 and CDR2: SGHAT, FQNNGV. The CDR3: CASSLGLAGGVREQYF.

The genes are TRBV20-1 and TRBJ2-1; TCRdb picks TRBD1, but there is no DNA to check that call. Germline-derived CDR1 and CDR2 are DFQATT and SNEGSKA (reference sequence). This CDR3 contains 13 residues. The CDR3 reads CTPGAASGGEQFF.

J is TRBJ2-1 and V is TRBV5-5; TCRdb's D call, TRBD1, is unchecked because there is no DNA. The CDR3 has 16 residues. Germline values: CDR1 SGHKS, CDR2 YYEKEE (reference sequence). The CDR3: CASSTAWAGEYNEQFF.

The CDR3 loop reads CASFDPRGFTDTQYF. The genes are TRBV5-1 and TRBJ2-3; TCRdb indicates TRBD2, and absent DNA this call remains unverified. Per germline, CDR1 SGHRS and CDR2 YFSETQ. The CDR3 totals 15 residues. Complete variable domain (other parts from reference TRBV5-1 and TRBJ2-3): KAGVTQTPRYLIKTRGQQVTLSCSPISGHRSVSWYQQTPGQGLQFLFEYFSETQRNKGNFPGRFSGRQFSNSRSEMNVSTLELGDSALYLCASFDPRGFTDTQYFGPGTRLTVL.